This T cell receptor beta chain was observed in a study of radiotherapy plus CTLA-4 blockade in lung cancer. Study-level information: Disease control was seen in 31% of patients, objective responses in 15% to 20%.

This clone was picked up many times. Its antigen is unknown. Study-wide points: Expansion of tumor-derived TCR clones was observed in blood after radiotherapy plus ipilimumab. How blood T cell clones changed early, along with interferon-beta, reportedly forecast response best.

Focal radiation was given together with CTLA-4 blockade (ipilimumab) to patients with chemo-refractory metastatic non-small-cell lung cancer. The data were produced by immunoSEQ multiplex PCR, yet TCRdb's version contains in-frame clones alone and is incomplete. This sample has tens of thousands of clones, with around 68% found just once. Germline-derived CDR1 and CDR2 are SGHRS and YFSETQ. The ends were cut back, 1 base at V and 5 bases at J, with 13 bases in the middle. The CDR3 covers 14 residues. This sample comprised peripheral blood, obtained from a patient treated with radiotherapy plus ipilimumab. The receptor comes from a human donor with non-small cell lung cancer whose response to radiotherapy plus ipilimumab could not be evaluated. The rearrangement joins TRBV5-1 to TRBJ2-7, with D possibly TRBD2 on 5 matching bases. The CDR3 DNA follows: TGCGCCAGCAGCTTGTATCGGGAAGTGGACGAGCAGTACTTC. Its protein product is CASSLYREVDEQYF.